This is a list of T cell receptor beta chains from one sample in a study of CD8 T cells in ankylosing spondylitis. TCRdb recomputed calls from the 5' RACE reads with MiXCR, one row per CDR3 protein. The sample carries more than 400,000 distinct CDR3 sequences, over 4% recorded once. Material: blood, either unsorted or a sorted T cell fraction (not recorded which). The origin of the receptors is a male donor with ankylosing spondylitis. Both conserved end residues are part of each CDR3. The order of the fields is V gene, clone size, J gene, D gene, CDR3 protein, CDR3 DNA. A D gene is named only where the DNA matches it firmly. Only some rows state a clone size, as once, few, many or a class for expanded clones.

TRBV29-1	many	TRBJ2-4	NA	CSVGQGENIQYF	TGCAGCGTTGGGCAGGGAGAAAACATTCAGTACTTC
TRBV7-8	many	TRBJ2-7	NA	CASSLDRSGRLNEQYF	TGTGCCAGCAGCTTAGATCGAAGCGGCCGTCTCAACGAGCAGTACTTC
TRBV25-1	many	TRBJ2-7	TRBD2	CASSIRTSGRDEQYF	TGTGCCAGCAGTATTCGGACTAGCGGGAGAGATGAGCAGTACTTC
TRBV20-1	many	TRBJ1-1	NA	CSARDVRQREAFF	TGCAGTGCTAGAGATGTAAGACAGCGTGAAGCTTTCTTT
TRBV7-9	many	TRBJ2-7	NA	CASSLGGHSYEQYF	TGTGCCAGCAGCTTAGGAGGACACTCCTACGAGCAGTACTTC
TRBV2	NA	TRBJ2-1	NA	CASLALGDNEQFF	TGTGCCAGCCTAGCGCTGGGCGACAATGAGCAGTTCTTC
TRBV5-1	many	TRBJ1-1	NA	CASSLAGQNTEAFF	TGCGCCAGCAGCTTGGCCGGGCAGAACACTGAAGCTTTCTTT
TRBV4-3	NA	TRBJ1-6	NA	CASSLRLAQDDSPLHF	TGCGCCAGCAGCCTTAGGCTAGCACAGGACGATTCACCCCTCCACTTT
TRBV2	NA	TRBJ2-7	TRBD2	CASSGTSGPYEQYF	TGTGCCAGCAGCGGGACTAGCGGGCCCTACGAGCAGTACTTC
TRBV6-4	many	TRBJ1-1	NA	CARKQENTEAFF	TGTGCCAGGAAACAGGAAAACACTGAAGCTTTCTTT
TRBV4-3	many	TRBJ2-5	TRBD2	CASSQDYGLAGGETQYF	TGCGCCAGCAGCCAAGATTACGGACTAGCGGGGGGAGAGACCCAGTACTTC
TRBV7-8	few	TRBJ1-5	NA	CASSIGTNQPQHF	TGTGCCAGCAGCATTGGGACCAATCAGCCCCAGCATTTT
TRBV5-6	many	TRBJ2-5	NA	CASSLVQQETQYF	TGTGCCAGCAGCTTGGTACAGCAAGAGACCCAGTACTTC
TRBV29-1	many	TRBJ2-3	NA	CSLRQNADTQYF	TGCAGCCTCCGGCAGAATGCAGATACGCAGTATTTT